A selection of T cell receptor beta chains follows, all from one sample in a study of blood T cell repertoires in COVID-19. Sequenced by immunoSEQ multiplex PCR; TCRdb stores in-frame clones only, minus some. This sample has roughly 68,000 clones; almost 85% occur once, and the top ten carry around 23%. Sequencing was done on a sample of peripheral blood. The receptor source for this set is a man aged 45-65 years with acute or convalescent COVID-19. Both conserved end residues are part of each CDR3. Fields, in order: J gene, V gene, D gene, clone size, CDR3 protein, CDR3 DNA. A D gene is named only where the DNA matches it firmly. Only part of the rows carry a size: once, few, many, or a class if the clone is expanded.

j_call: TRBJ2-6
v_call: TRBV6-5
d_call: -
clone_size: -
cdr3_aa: CASRRVGANVLTF
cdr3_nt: TGTGCCAGCAGGCGGGTCGGGGCCAACGTCCTGACTTTC

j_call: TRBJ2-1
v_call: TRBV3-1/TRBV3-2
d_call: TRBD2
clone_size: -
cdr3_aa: CASSQDRGVYNEQFF
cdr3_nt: TGTGCCAGCAGCCAAGACCGGGGGGTGTACAATGAGCAGTTCTTC

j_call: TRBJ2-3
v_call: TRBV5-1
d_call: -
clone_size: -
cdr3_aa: CASSLERLAPDTQYF
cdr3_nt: TGCGCCAGCAGCTTGGAGAGGCTAGCACCAGATACGCAGTATTTT

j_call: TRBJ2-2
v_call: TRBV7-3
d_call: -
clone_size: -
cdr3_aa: CASSFGGNTGELFF
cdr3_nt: TGTGCCAGCAGCTTTGGCGGCAACACCGGGGAGCTGTTTTTT

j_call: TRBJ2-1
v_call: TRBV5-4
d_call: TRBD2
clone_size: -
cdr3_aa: CASSFRRGDRSEQFF
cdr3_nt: TGTGCCAGCAGCTTTAGGCGGGGGGATCGGTCTGAGCAGTTCTTC

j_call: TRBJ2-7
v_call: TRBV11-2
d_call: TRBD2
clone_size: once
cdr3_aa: CASSPIPLAGGPYEQYF
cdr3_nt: TGTGCCAGCAGCCCCATACCACTAGCGGGGGGTCCCTACGAGCAGTACTTC

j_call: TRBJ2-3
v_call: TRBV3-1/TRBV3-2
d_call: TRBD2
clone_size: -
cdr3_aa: CASTRSSGGDTQYF
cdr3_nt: TGTGCCAGCACCCGGAGTAGCGGGGGAGATACGCAGTATTTT

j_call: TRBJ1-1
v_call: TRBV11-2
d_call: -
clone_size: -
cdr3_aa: CASSADAVRDTEAFF
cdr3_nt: TGTGCCAGCAGCGCCGACGCGGTTCGGGACACTGAAGCTTTCTTT

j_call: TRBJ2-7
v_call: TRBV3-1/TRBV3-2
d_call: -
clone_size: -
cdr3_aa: CASSQEQGIDEQYF
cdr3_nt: TGTGCCAGCAGCCAAGAACAGGGAATAGACGAGCAGTACTTC

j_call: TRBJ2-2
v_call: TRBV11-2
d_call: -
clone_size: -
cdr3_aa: CASSSYRAVHTGELFF
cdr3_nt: TGTGCCAGCAGCTCATACAGGGCCGTTCACACCGGGGAGCTGTTTTTT

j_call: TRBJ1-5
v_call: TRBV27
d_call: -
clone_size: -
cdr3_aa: CASSTMNQPQHF
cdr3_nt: TGTGCCAGCAGTACAATGAATCAGCCCCAGCATTTT

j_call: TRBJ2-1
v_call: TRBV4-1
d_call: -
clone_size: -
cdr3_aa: CASSQAGFNEQFF
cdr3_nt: TGCGCCAGCAGCCAAGCGGGGTTCAATGAGCAGTTCTTC

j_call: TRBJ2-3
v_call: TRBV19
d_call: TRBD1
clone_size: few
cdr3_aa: CASSIAQGSDTQYF
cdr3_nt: TGTGCCAGTAGTATAGCACAGGGGTCAGATACGCAGTATTTT

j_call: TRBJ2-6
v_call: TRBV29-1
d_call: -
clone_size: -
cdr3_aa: CSVDSSGANVLTF
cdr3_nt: TGCAGCGTTGACAGCTCTGGGGCCAACGTCCTGACTTTC

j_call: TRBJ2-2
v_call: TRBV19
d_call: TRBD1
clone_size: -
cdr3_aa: CASSKQGADTGELFF
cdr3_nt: TGTGCCAGTAGTAAACAGGGGGCGGACACCGGGGAGCTGTTTTTT

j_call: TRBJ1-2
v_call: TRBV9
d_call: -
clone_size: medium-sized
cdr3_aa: CASSVAALTGGYTF
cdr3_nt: TGTGCCAGCAGCGTAGCGGCTCTCACGGGGGGCTACACCTTC

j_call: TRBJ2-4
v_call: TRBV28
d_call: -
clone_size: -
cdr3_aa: CASSLPGNAKNIQYF
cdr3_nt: TGTGCCAGCAGTTTACCAGGGAACGCCAAAAACATTCAGTACTTC

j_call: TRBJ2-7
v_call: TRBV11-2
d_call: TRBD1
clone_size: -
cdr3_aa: CASSRDRSSYEQYF
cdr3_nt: TGTGCCAGCAGTCGGGACAGATCTTCTTACGAGCAGTACTTC

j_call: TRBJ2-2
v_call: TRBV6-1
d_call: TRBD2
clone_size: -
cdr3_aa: CASSEVGAGGPNTGELFF
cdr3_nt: TGTGCCAGCAGTGAAGTTGGGGCGGGGGGCCCGAACACCGGGGAGCTGTTTTTT

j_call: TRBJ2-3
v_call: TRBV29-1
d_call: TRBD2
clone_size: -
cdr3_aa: CSVSGGAGTDTQYF
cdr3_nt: TGCAGCGTTAGCGGGGGGGCCGGCACAGATACGCAGTATTTT

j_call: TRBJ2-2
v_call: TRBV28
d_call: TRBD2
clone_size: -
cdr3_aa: CASSLLAGGSKTGELFF
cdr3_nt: TGTGCCAGCAGTTTATTAGCGGGGGGGTCTAAGACCGGGGAGCTGTTTTTT

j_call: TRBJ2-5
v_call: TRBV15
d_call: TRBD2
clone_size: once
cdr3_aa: CATSGIRTSGETQYF
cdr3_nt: TGTGCCACCAGCGGGATAAGGACTAGCGGGGAGACCCAGTACTTC

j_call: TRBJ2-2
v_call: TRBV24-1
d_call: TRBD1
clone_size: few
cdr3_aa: CATASGTGDGELFF
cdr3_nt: TGTGCCACCGCCTCCGGGACAGGGGACGGGGAGCTGTTTTTT

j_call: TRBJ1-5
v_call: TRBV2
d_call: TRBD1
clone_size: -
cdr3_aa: CASSEDRVNQPQHF
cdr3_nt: TGTGCCAGCAGTGAGGACAGGGTCAATCAGCCCCAGCATTTT

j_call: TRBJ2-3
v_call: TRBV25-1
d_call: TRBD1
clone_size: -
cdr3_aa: CASSDGTGPLGDTQYF
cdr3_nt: TGTGCCAGCAGTGACGGGACAGGCCCCTTGGGAGATACGCAGTATTTT

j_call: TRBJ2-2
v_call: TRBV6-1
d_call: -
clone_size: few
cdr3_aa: CASSDSGPPLPGELFF
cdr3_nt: TGTGCCAGCAGTGATTCTGGGCCCCCCCTCCCCGGGGAGCTGTTTTTT

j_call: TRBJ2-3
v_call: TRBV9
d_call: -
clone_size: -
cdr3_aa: CASSVVTDTQYF
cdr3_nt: TGTGCCAGCAGCGTAGTAACAGATACGCAGTATTTT

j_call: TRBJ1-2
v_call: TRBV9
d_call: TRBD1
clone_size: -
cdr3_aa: CASSRSTGTGLSGYTF
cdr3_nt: TGTGCCAGCAGTCGTTCGACCGGGACAGGGTTAAGTGGCTACACCTTC

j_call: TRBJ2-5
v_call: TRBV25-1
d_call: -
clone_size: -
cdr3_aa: CASSELGALGETQYF
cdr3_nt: TGTGCCAGCAGTGAATTAGGGGCTCTGGGGGAGACCCAGTACTTC

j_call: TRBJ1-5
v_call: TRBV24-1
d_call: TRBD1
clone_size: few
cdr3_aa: CATSDPTGGNQPQHF
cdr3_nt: TGTGCCACCAGTGATCCGACAGGGGGCAATCAGCCCCAGCATTTT

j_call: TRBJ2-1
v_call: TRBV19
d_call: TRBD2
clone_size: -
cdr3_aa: CASSIRLAGNEQFF
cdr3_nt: TGTGCCAGTAGTATTCGGCTAGCGGGGAATGAGCAGTTCTTC

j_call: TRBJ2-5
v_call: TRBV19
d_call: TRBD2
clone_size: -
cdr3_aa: CASSIDGTSGGRKTQYF
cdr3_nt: TGTGCCAGTAGTATAGATGGGACTAGCGGGGGCCGGAAGACCCAGTACTTC

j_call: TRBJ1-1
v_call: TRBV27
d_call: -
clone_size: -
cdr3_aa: CASQGKTEAFF
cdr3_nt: TGTGCCAGTCAGGGGAAGACTGAAGCTTTCTTT

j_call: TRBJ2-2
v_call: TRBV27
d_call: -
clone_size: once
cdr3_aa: CASSPRSRNTGELFF
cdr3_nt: TGTGCCAGCAGCCCCAGGTCACGTAACACCGGGGAGCTGTTTTTT

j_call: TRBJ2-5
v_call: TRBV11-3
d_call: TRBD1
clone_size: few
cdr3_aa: CASSPGQGRMGQETQYF
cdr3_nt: TGTGCCAGCAGCCCAGGACAGGGGCGGATGGGGCAAGAGACCCAGTACTTC

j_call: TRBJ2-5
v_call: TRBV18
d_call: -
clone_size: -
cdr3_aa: CASSRSEQETQYF
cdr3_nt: TGTGCCAGCTCCCGTAGCGAACAAGAGACCCAGTACTTC

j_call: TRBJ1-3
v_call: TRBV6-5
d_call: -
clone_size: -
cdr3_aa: CASGEGDTIYF
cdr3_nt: TGTGCCAGCGGCGAGGGAGACACCATATATTTT

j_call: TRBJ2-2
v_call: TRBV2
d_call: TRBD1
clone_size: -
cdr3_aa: CARGDRGSLNTGELFF
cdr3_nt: TGTGCCAGAGGGGACAGGGGATCCTTGAACACCGGGGAGCTGTTTTTT

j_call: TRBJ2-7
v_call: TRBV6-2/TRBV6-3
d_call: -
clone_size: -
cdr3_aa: CASSYKWPNEQYF
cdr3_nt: TGTGCCAGCAGTTACAAATGGCCAAACGAGCAGTACTTC

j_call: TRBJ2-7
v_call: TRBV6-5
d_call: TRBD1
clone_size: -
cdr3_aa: CASRGTGNEQYF
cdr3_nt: TGTGCCAGCAGAGGGACAGGCAACGAGCAGTACTTC